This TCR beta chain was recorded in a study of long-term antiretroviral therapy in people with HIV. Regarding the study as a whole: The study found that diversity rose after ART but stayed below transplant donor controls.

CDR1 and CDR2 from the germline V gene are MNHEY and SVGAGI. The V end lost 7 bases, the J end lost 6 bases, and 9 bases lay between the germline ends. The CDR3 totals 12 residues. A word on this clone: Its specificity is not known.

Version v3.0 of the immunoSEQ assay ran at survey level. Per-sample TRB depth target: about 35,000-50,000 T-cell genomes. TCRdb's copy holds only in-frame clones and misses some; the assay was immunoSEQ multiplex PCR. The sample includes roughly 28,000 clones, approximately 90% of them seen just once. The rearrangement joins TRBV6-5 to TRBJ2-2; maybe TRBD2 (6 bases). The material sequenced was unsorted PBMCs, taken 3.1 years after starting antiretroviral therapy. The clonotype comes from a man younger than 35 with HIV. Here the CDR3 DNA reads TGTGCCAGCAAACTAGCTCCCGGGGAGCTGTTTTTT. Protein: CASKLAPGELFF.